Presented here are 5 T cell receptor beta chains from one specimen sequenced in a study of T cell repertoires in cytomegalovirus infection. Antigen specificity for these receptors is unknown. One entry per CDR3 protein results from TCRdb running MiXCR on the reads. The table records 380,000 or so distinct CDR3 sequences, roughly a third of them present only once. Sequencing used cultured PBMCs, obtained from culture after CMV antigen stimulation. The receptors originated from a human donor in good health (CMV status not recorded). Some clones in this sample may be carry-over from other donors' samples.

For the CDR3, the DNA is TGTGCCAGCAGCTTGGTTCAAGGAGGAGGCGGCTACACCTTC. Encoded protein: CASSLVQGGGGYTF. V and J are TRBV5-5 and TRBJ1-2; D gene ambiguous. CDR1 SGHKS and CDR2 YYEKEE come from the germline V gene (reference sequence). This CDR3 contains 14 residues. V was trimmed by 0 bases and J by 8 bases, leaving 14 bases between them.

The J gene is TRBJ2-1, the V gene TRBV20-1; the match to TRBD2 covers 8 bases. The CDR3 is made up of 15 amino acids. Per germline, CDR1 DFQATT and CDR2 SNEGSKA (reference sequence). The V gene end was trimmed by 1 base and the J gene end by 7 bases; junction bases not matched to a gene: 9. CDR3 coding DNA: TGCAGTGCTAGAGGTACCGGGAGGGCCGGAAATGAGCAGTTCTTC. The encoded protein is CSARGTGRAGNEQFF.

In its sample, this clonotype was seen a few times. V and J are TRBV24-1 and TRBJ2-2; 7 nucleotides align to TRBD2. The ends lost 7 bases at V and 5 bases at J; junction bases unmatched: 3. Germline CDR1 is KGHDR and CDR2 is SFDVKD. The CDR3 is made up of 13 amino acids. CDR3 protein: CATRQRETGELFF. The DNA of the CDR3 is TGTGCCACCAGACAGCGGGAAACCGGGGAGCTGTTTTTT.

This clonotype was seen only a few times. The CDR3 here is CASSLQGPNTEAFF. CDR3 DNA sequence: TGTGCCAGCAGTTTACAGGGGCCGAACACTGAAGCTTTCTTT. This chain links TRBV12-3 or TRBV12-4 with TRBJ1-1, with D possibly being TRBD1 (6 bases). There are 14 residues in the CDR3. V lost 2 bases to trimming and J lost 1 base, with 8 bases between them.

This clonotype has a handful of counts. The chain employs TRBV19 and TRBJ2-7; D may match TRBD1 or TRBD2 (5 bases each). V was pared by 8 bases and J by 1 base, with 21 bases between. From germline, CDR1 is LNHDA and CDR2 SQIVND (reference sequence). CDR3 length: 16 amino acids. The CDR3 spells CASGTDDNVESYEQYV. CDR3 in DNA: TGTGCCAGTGGGACGGACGACAACGTAGAGTCCTACGAGCAGTACGTC.